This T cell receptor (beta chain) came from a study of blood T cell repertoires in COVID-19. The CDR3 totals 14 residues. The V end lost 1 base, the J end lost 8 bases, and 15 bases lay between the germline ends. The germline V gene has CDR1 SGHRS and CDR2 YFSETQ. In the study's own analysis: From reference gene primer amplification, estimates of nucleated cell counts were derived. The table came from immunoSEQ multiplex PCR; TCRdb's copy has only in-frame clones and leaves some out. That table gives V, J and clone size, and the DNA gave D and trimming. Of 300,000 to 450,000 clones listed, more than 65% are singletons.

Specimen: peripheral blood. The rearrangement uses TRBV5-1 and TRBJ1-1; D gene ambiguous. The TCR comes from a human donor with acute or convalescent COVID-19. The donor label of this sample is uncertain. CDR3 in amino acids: CASSLLSTGVEAFF. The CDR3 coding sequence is TGCGCCAGCAGCTTGTTAAGCACCGGGGTGGAAGCTTTCTTT. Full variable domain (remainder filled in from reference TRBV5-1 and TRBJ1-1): KAGVTQTPRYLIKTRGQQVTLSCSPISGHRSVSWYQQTPGQGLQFLFEYFSETQRNKGNFPGRFSGRQFSNSRSEMNVSTLELGDSALYLCASSLLSTGVEAFFGQGTRLTVV.